Listed below are T cell receptor beta chains from one sample, sequenced in a study of CD8 T cells in Susac syndrome. From the immunoSEQ multiplex PCR reads, TCRdb called clonotypes with MiXCR, one entry per CDR3 protein. This table holds more than 2,000 distinct CDR3 sequences, 55% to 70% found once. Material for sequencing was CD8+ TEMRA cells from PBMCs. These TCRs come from a human donor with Susac syndrome. Each CDR3 is given with its conserved first and last residue. The D gene is left open where the match is weak. Part of the rows lack a size; the others show once, few, many or a class for expanded clones.

CDR3 protein	CDR3 DNA	clone size	D gene	V gene	J gene
CATSDLGGDETQYF	TGTGCCACCAGTGATTTAGGGGGGGACGAGACCCAGTACTTC	-	-	TRBV24-1	TRBJ2-5
CASSQDGASDSTDTQYF	TGCGCCAGCAGCCAAGATGGGGCTAGCGACAGCACAGATACGCAGTATTTT	-	-	TRBV4-3	TRBJ2-3
CASTPDRGLGTDTQYF	TGTGCCAGCACCCCTGACAGGGGGCTTGGGACAGATACGCAGTATTTT	-	TRBD1	TRBV7-8	TRBJ2-3
CASSLGVGNEAFF	TGTGCCAGCAGTTTGGGGGTTGGTAATGAAGCTTTCTTT	once	-	TRBV12-3/TRBV12-4	TRBJ1-1
CAWKRVAGVHGNTGELFF	TGTGCCTGGAAGAGGGTAGCGGGTGTCCATGGGAACACCGGGGAGCTGTTTTTT	-	TRBD2	TRBV13	TRBJ2-2
CACSRASRWGAYEQYF	TGTGCCTGCAGCCGCGCTTCGCGGTGGGGGGCCTACGAGCAGTACTTC	-	-	TRBV7-9	TRBJ2-7
CSVDVGGTDAYGYTF	TGCAGCGTCGACGTAGGGGGGACCGACGCCTATGGCTACACCTTC	-	-	TRBV29-1	TRBJ1-2
CASSDGLQPQHF	TGTGCCAGCAGTGACGGGCTTCAGCCCCAGCATTTT	-	-	TRBV12-3/TRBV12-4	TRBJ1-5
CASSYSLAGGTDTQYF	TGTGCCAGCAGTTACTCGTTAGCGGGGGGCACAGATACGCAGTATTTT	-	TRBD2	TRBV6-2/TRBV6-3	TRBJ2-3
CASSYLGNTEAFF	TGTGCCAGCAGTTATCTGGGGAACACTGAAGCTTTCTTT	-	-	TRBV6-2/TRBV6-3	TRBJ1-1
CASSHGGTGQETQYF	TGCGCCAGCAGCCACGGAGGGACAGGACAAGAGACCCAGTACTTC	-	TRBD1	TRBV4-1	TRBJ2-5
CASSPSTGYNEQFF	TGTGCCAGCTCACCTTCGACAGGTTACAATGAGCAGTTCTTC	-	-	TRBV18	TRBJ2-1
CASSLPTEQFF	TGTGCCAGCAGTCTTCCGACCGAGCAGTTCTTC	-	-	TRBV28	TRBJ2-1
CASTAGMDEQFF	TGTGCCAGCACGGCGGGGATGGATGAGCAGTTCTTC	-	-	TRBV25-1	TRBJ2-1
CASSPPEDAGKETQYF	TGTGCCAGCAGCCCCCCGGAGGATGCGGGGAAAGAGACCCAGTACTTC	-	-	TRBV7-9	TRBJ2-5
CASSQGLAGGPNEQYF	TGCGCCAGCAGCCAAGGCCTAGCGGGAGGGCCTAACGAGCAGTACTTC	-	TRBD2	TRBV4-3	TRBJ2-7
CASSPYAGTGVLDTIYF	TGTGCCAGCAGCCCATATGCCGGGACAGGGGTTTTGGACACCATATATTTT	-	TRBD1	TRBV9	TRBJ1-3
CASSATGGASGYTF	TGTGCCAGCAGCGCAACAGGGGGCGCGTCTGGCTACACCTTC	large	TRBD1	TRBV9	TRBJ1-2
CARTSGSTYNEQFF	TGTGCCAGAACTAGCGGGAGTACCTACAATGAGCAGTTCTTC	-	TRBD2	TRBV2	TRBJ2-1
CAPNAGLWLAGAPTMSSFF	TGTGCCCCTAACGCGGGCTTGTGGTTAGCGGGGGCGCCTACAATGAGCAGTTTCTTC	once	TRBD2	TRBV15	TRBJ2-1
CASSFSGNTEAFF	TGTGCCAGCAGTTTTAGTGGGAACACTGAAGCTTTCTTT	-	-	TRBV6-5	TRBJ1-1
CASSYPSGTGEDEQYF	TGTGCCAGCAGTTACCCGTCCGGGACAGGGGAGGACGAGCAGTACTTC	large	TRBD1	TRBV6-2/TRBV6-3	TRBJ2-7
CASSPIQPGGYEQYF	TGTGCCAGCAGCCCTATCCAGCCGGGGGGGTACGAGCAGTACTTC	-	TRBD2	TRBV13	TRBJ2-7
CASSQVKGNEQFF	TGCGCCAGCAGCCAAGTCAAGGGAAATGAGCAGTTCTTC	-	-	TRBV4-3	TRBJ2-1
CASSLEQYNEQFF	TGTGCCAGCAGCTTAGAACAGTACAATGAGCAGTTCTTC	-	-	TRBV7-6	TRBJ2-1
CASSQGRGRGAEAFF	TGTGCCAGCAGCCAAGGGAGAGGGAGAGGAGCTGAAGCTTTCTTT	-	-	TRBV13	TRBJ1-1
CTNPGANTGELFF	TGCACAAACCCCGGAGCGAACACCGGGGAGCTGTTTTTT	-	-	TRBV21-1	TRBJ2-2